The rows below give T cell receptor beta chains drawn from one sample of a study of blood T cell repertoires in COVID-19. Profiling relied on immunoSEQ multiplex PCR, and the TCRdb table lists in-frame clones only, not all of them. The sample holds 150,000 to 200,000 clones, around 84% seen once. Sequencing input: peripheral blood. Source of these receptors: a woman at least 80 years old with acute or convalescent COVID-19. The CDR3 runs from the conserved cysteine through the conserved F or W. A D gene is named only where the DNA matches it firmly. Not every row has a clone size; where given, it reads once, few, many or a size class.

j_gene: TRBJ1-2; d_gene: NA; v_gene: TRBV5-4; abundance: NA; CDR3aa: CASSLAGQGNGYTF; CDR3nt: TGTGCCAGCAGCTTGGCAGGCCAAGGCAATGGCTACACCTTC
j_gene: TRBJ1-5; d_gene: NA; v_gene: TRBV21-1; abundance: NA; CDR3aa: CASSDGEGEQPQHF; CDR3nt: TGTGCCAGCAGTGACGGTGAGGGGGAACAGCCCCAGCATTTT
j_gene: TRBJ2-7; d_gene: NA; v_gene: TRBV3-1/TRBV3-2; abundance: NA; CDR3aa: CASSQAPASYEQYF; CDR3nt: TGTGCCAGCAGCCAGGCACCTGCCTCCTACGAGCAGTACTTC
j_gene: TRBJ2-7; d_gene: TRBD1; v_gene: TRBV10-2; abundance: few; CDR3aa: CASSEQNRGSYEQYF; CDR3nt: TGCGCCAGCAGTGAGCAGAACAGGGGCTCCTACGAGCAGTACTTC
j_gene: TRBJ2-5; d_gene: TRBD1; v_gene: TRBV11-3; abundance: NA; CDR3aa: CASSRTGVQTQYF; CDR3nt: TGTGCCAGCAGCCGGACAGGGGTGCAGACCCAGTACTTC
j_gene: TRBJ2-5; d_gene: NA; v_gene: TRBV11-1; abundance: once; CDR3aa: CASSLQAHPETQYF; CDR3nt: TGTGCCAGCAGCTTACAGGCCCACCCAGAGACCCAGTACTTC
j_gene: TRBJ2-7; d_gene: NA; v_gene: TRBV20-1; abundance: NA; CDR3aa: CSARSGNEQYF; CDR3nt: TGCAGTGCTAGATCCGGGAACGAGCAGTACTTC
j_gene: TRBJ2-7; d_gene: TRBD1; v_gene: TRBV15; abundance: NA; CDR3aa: CATSTTGALGEQYF; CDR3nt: TGTGCCACCTCTACTACAGGGGCTCTCGGCGAGCAGTACTTC
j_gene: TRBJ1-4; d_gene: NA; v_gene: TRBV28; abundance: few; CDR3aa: CASSFGSEKLFF; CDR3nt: TGTGCCAGCAGTTTCGGGAGCGAAAAACTGTTTTTT
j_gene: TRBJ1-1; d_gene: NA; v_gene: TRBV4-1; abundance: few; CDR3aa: CASSQDFGRLNTEAFF; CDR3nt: TGCGCCAGCAGCCAAGATTTCGGTCGGTTGAACACTGAAGCTTTCTTT
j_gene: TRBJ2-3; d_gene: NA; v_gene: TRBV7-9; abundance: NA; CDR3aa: CASSPGGKDTQYF; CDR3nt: TGTGCCAGCAGCCCCGGGGGAAAGGATACGCAGTATTTT
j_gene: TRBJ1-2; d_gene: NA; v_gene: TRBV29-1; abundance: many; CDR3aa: CSVELFGVSDGYTF; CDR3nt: TGCAGCGTTGAACTCTTCGGGGTCTCTGATGGCTACACCTTC
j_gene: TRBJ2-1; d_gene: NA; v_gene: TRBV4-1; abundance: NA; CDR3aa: CASSQDPGIRRTEQFF; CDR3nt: TGCGCCAGCAGCCAAGATCCGGGGATCCGGAGGACTGAGCAGTTCTTC
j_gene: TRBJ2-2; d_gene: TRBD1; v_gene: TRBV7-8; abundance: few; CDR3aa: CASRFRDRDLMGAGELFF; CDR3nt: TGTGCCAGCAGGTTCCGGGACAGGGACCTCATGGGCGCCGGGGAGCTGTTTTTT
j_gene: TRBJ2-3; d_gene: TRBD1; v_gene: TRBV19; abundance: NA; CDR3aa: CARSNLRGQGDSDTQYF; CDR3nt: TGTGCCAGATCCAACCTCCGGGGACAGGGCGACTCAGATACGCAGTATTTT
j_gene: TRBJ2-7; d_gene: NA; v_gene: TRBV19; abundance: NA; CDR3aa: CASNIRSGPGQYF; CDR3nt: TGTGCCAGTAACATACGGTCGGGTCCCGGGCAGTACTTC
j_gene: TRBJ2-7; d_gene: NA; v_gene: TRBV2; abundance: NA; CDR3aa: CASTEGGGSYEQYF; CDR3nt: TGTGCCAGCACCGAAGGAGGGGGCTCATACGAGCAGTACTTC
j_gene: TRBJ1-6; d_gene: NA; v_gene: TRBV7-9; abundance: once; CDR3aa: CASSLYPTPAVSPLHF; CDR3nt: TGTGCCAGCAGCTTATACCCGACTCCTGCAGTGTCACCCCTCCACTTT
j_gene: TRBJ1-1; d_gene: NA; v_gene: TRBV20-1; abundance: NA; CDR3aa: CSASPRGTEAFF; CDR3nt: TGCAGTGCTAGTCCCCGGGGAACTGAAGCTTTCTTT
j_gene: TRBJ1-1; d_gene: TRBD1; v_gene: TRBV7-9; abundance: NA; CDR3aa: CASSSTHLRDRATEAFF; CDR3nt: TGTGCCAGCAGCTCGACCCACCTCCGGGACAGGGCCACTGAAGCTTTCTTT
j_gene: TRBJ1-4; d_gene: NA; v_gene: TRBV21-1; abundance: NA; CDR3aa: CASSNRDRDVKGDEKLFF; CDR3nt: TGTGCCAGCAGCAACCGGGACAGGGACGTAAAAGGTGATGAAAAACTGTTTTTT
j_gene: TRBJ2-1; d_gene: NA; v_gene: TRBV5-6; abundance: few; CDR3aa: CASSSGHSPYNEQFF; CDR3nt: TGTGCCAGCAGCTCCGGACATAGCCCCTACAATGAGCAGTTCTTC
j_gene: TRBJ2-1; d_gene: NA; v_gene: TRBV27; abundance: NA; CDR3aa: CASSRLETLSSYNEQFF; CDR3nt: TGTGCCAGCAGCCGTCTAGAAACACTTAGCTCCTACAATGAGCAGTTCTTC
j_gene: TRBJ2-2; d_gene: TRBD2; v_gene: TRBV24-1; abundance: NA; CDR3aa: CATSDSRLAGAGELFF; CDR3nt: TGTGCCACCAGTGATTCACGACTAGCGGGAGCCGGGGAGCTGTTTTTT
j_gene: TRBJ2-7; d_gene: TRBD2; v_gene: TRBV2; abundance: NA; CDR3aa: CASSPRRTRRLAGVHEQYF; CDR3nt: TGTGCCAGCAGCCCCAGACGTACCCGAAGACTAGCGGGAGTCCACGAGCAGTACTTC
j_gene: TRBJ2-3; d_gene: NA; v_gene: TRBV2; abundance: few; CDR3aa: CASSLGTSTDTQYF; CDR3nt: TGTGCCAGCAGTCTTGGCACCAGCACAGATACGCAGTATTTT
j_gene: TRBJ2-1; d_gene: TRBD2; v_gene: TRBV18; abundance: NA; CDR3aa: CASSPGLASLIYNEQFF; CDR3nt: TGTGCCAGCTCACCGGGACTAGCCTCGCTTATTTACAATGAGCAGTTCTTC
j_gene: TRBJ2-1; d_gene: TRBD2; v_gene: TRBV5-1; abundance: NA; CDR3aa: CASSLGGLAALEQFF; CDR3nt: TGCGCCAGCAGCTTGGGGGGACTAGCGGCCCTTGAGCAGTTCTTC
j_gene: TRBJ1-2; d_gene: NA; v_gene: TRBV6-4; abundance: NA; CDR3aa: CASYRVGYGYTF; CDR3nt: TGTGCCAGCTACAGGGTCGGCTATGGCTACACCTTC
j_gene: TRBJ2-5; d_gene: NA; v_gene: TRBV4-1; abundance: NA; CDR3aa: CASSHGGNEQETQYF; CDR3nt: TGCGCCAGCAGCCACGGCGGGAACGAGCAAGAGACCCAGTACTTC
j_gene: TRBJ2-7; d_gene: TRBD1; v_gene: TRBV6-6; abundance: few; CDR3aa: CASSQLSGTGGFYEQYF; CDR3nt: TGTGCCAGCAGTCAATTGTCCGGGACAGGGGGCTTCTACGAGCAGTACTTC
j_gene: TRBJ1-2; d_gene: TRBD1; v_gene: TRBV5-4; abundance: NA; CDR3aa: CASTLRGQYYGYTF; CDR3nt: TGTGCCAGCACCCTTAGGGGACAGTACTATGGCTACACCTTC
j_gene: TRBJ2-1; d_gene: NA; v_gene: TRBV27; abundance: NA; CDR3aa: CASSLSRLLNEQFF; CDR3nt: TGTGCCAGCAGTTTATCGAGACTGCTAAATGAGCAGTTCTTC
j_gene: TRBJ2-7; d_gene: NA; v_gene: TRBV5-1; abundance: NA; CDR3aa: CASSLSQVAYEQYF; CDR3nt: TGCGCCAGCAGCTTGAGTCAGGTTGCCTACGAGCAGTACTTC
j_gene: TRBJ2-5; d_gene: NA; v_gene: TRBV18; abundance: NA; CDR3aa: CASSRGTQETQYF; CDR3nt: TGTGCCAGCTCACGCGGAACCCAAGAGACCCAGTACTTC
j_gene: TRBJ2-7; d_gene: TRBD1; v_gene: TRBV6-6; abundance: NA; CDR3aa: CASSAGTGVHEQYF; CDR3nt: TGTGCCAGCAGCGCCGGGACAGGGGTACACGAGCAGTACTTC
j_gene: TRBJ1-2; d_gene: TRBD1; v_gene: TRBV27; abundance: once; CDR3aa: CASKPGTGGSYGYTF; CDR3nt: TGTGCCAGCAAACCCGGGACAGGGGGCTCCTATGGCTACACCTTC
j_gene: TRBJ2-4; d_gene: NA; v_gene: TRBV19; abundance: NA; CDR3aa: CASRRRESFSIQYF; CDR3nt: TGTGCCAGTAGACGGAGGGAGAGTTTTAGCATTCAGTACTTC
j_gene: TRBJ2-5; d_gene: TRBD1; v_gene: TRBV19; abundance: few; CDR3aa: CASSEQGARETQYF; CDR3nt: TGTGCCAGTAGCGAACAGGGGGCTCGGGAGACCCAGTACTTC
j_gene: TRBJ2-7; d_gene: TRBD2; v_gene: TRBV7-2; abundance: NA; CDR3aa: CASSLALLAGVDEQYF; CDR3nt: TGTGCCAGCAGCTTAGCCCTGCTAGCGGGAGTAGACGAGCAGTACTTC
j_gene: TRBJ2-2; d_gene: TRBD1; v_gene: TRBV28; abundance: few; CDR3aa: CASSSDRARAGELFF; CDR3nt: TGTGCCAGCAGTTCAGACAGGGCGAGGGCCGGGGAGCTGTTTTTT